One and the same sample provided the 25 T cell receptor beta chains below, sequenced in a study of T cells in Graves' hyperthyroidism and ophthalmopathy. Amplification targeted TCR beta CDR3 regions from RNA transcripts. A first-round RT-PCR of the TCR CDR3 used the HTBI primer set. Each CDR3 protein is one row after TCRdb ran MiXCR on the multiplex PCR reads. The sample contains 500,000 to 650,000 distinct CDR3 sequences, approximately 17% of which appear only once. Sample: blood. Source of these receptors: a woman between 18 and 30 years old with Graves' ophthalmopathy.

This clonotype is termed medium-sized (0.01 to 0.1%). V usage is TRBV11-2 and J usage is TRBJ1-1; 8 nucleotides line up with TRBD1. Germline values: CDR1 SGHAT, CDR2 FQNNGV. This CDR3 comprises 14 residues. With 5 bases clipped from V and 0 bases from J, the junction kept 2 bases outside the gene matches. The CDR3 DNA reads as TGTGCCAGCAGCCAGGACAGGGTGAACACTGAAGCTTTCTTT. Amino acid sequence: CASSQDRVNTEAFF.

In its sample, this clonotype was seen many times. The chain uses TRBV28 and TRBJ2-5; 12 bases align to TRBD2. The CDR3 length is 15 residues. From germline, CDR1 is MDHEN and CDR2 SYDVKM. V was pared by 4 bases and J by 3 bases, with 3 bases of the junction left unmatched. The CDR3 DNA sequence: TGTGCCAGCAGTTCTTGGACTAGCGGGGAAGAGACCCAGTACTTC. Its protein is CASSSWTSGEETQYF.

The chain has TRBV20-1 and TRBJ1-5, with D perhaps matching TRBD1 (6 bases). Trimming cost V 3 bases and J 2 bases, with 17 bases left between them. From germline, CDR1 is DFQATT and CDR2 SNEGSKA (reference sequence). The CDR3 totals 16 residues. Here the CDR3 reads CSASPFRGAGNQPQHF. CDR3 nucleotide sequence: TGCAGTGCTAGCCCCTTTAGGGGGGCCGGCAATCAGCCCCAGCATTTT.

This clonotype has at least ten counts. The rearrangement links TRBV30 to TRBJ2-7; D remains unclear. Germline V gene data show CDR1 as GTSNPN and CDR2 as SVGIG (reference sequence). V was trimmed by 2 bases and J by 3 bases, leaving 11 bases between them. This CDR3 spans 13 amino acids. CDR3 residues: CAWSPSYYYEQYF. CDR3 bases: TGTGCCTGGAGTCCCAGCTATTACTACGAGCAGTACTTC.

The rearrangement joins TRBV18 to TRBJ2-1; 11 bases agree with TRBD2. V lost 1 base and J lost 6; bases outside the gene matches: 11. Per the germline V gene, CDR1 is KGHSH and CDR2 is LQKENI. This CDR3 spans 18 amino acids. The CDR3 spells CASSPLAVSGRAFNEQFF. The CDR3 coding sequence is TGTGCCAGCTCACCACTAGCCGTTAGCGGGAGGGCCTTCAATGAGCAGTTCTTC.

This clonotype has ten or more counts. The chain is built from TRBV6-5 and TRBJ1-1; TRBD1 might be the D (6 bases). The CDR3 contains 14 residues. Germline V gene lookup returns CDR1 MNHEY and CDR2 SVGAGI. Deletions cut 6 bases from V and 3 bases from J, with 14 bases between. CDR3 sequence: CASRSEGGDTEAFF. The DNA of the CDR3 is TGTGCCAGCAGATCGGAGGGGGGGGACACTGAAGCTTTCTTT.

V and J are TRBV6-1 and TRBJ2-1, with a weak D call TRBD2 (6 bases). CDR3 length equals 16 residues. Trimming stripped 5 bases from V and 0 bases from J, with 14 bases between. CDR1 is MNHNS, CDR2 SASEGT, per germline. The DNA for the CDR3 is TGTGCCAGCAGTTCCAGGGACTCGAGCTCCTACAATGAGCAGTTCTTC. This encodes CASSSRDSSSYNEQFF.

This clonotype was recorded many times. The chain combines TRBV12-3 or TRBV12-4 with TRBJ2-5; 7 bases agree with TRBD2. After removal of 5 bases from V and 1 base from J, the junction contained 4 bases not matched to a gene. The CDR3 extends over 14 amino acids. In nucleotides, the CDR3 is TGTGCCAGCAGTCTCTCTAGCGGCCAAGAGACCCAGTACTTC. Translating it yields CASSLSSGQETQYF.

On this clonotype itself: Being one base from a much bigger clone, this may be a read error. The CDR3: CSARTGNTGELLF. DNA of the CDR3: TGCAGTGCTAGAACGGGGAACACCGGGGAGCTGCTTTTT. This sequence joins TRBV20-1 and TRBJ2-2; TRBD2 might be the D (5 bases). This CDR3 has 13 residues. The germline V gene has CDR1 DFQATT and CDR2 SNEGSKA (reference sequence).

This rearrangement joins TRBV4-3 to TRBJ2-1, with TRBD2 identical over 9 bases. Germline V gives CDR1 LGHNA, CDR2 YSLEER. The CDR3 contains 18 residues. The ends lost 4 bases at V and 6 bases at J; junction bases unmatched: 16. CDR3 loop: CASSLQVGSSGRSNEQFF. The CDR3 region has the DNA TGCGCCAGCAGCCTACAAGTGGGATCCAGCGGGAGGTCCAATGAGCAGTTCTTC.

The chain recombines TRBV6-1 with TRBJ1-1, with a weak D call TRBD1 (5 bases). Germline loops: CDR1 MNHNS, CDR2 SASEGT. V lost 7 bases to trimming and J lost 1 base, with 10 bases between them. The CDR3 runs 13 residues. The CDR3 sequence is CASNQGPNTEAFF. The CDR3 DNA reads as TGTGCCAGCAATCAGGGACCGAACACTGAAGCTTTCTTT.

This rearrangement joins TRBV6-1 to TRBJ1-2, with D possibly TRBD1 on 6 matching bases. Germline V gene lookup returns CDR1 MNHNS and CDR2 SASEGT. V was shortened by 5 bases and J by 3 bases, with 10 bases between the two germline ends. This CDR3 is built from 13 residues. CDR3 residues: CASSTTGYYGYTF. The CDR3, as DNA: TGTGCCAGCAGTACAACAGGGTACTATGGCTACACCTTC.

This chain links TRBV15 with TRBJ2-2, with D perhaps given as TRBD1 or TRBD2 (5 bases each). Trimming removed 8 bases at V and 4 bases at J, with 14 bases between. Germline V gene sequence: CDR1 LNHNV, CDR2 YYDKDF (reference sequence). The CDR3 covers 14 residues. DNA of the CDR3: TGTGCCACCGGGCGCCAGGGAGCCACCGGGGAGCTGTTTTTT. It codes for CATGRQGATGELFF.

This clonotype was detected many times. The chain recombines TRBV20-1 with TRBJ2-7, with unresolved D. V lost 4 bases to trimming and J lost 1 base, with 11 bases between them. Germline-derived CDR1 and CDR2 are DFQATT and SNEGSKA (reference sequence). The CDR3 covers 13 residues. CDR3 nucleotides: TGCAGTGCTATTCTTGCACGGTCCTACGAGCAGTACTTC. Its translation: CSAILARSYEQYF.

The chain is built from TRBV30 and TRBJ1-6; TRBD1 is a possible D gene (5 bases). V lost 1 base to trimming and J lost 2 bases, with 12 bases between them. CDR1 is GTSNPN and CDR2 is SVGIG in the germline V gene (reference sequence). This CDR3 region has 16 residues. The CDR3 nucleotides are TGTGCCTGGAGTGACCTCAAACAGGCCTATAATTCACCCCTCCACTTT. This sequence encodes CAWSDLKQAYNSPLHF.

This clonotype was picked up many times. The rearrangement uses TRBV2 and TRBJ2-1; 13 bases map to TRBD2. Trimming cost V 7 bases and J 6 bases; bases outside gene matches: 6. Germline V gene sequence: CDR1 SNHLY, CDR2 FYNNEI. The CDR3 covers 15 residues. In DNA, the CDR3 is TGTGCCAGCATCCTACTAGCGGGAGGGGGCAATGAGCAGTTCTTC. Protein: CASILLAGGGNEQFF.

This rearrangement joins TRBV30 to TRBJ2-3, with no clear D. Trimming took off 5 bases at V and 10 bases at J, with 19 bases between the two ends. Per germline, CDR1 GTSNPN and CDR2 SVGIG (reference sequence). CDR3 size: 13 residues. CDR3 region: CAWGPTLEFPQYF. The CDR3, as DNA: TGTGCCTGGGGTCCCACCCTAGAGTTCCCGCAGTATTTT.

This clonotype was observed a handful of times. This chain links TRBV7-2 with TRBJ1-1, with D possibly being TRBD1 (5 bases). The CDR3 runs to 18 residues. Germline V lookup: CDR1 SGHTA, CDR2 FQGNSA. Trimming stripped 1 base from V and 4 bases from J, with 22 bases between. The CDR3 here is CASSLEIRGGGVTTEAFF. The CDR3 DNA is TGTGCCAGCAGCTTAGAGATTCGGGGGGGGGGAGTAACCACTGAAGCTTTCTTT. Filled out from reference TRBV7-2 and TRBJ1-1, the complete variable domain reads GAGVSQSPSNKVTEKGKDVELRCDPISGHTALYWYRQSLGQGLEFLIYFQGNSAPDKSGLPSDRFSAERTGGSVSTLTIQRTQQEDSAVYLCASSLEIRGGGVTTEAFFGQGTRLTVV.

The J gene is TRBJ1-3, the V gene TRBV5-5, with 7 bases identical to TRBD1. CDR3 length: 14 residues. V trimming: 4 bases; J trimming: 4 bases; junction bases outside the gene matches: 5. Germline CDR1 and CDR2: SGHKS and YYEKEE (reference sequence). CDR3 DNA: TGTGCCAGCAGCCTACAGGGGAAGGGAAACACCATATATTTT. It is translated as CASSLQGKGNTIYF. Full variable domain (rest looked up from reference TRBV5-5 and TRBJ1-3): DAGVTQSPTHLIKTRGQQVTLRCSPISGHKSVSWYQQVLGQGPQFIFQYYEKEERGRGNFPDRFSARQFPNYSSELNVNALLLGDSALYLCASSLQGKGNTIYFGEGSWLTVV.

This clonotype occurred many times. The CDR3 region is CSVELAESTDTQYF. The CDR3, as DNA: TGCAGTGTTGAACTAGCGGAGAGCACAGATACGCAGTATTTT. The chain couples TRBV20-1 to TRBJ2-3; 8 bases line up with TRBD2. Germline CDR1 DFQATT, CDR2 SNEGSKA (reference sequence). Unmatched junction bases numbered 6, after V lost 7 bases and J lost 0 bases. The CDR3 runs to 14 residues.

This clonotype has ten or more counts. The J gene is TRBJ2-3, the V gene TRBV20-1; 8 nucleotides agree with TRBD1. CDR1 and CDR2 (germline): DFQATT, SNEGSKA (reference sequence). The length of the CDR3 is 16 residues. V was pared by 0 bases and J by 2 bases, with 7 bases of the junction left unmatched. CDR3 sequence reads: CSARDVRQGITDTQYF. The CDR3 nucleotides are TGCAGTGCTAGAGACGTCAGACAGGGGATCACAGATACGCAGTATTTT.

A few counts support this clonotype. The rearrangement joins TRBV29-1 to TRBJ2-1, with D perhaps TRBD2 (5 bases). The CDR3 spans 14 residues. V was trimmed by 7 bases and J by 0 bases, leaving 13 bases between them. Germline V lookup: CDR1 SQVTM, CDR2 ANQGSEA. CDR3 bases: TGCAGCGCGGTAACGGGGAGCTCCTACAATGAGCAGTTCTTC. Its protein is CSAVTGSSYNEQFF.

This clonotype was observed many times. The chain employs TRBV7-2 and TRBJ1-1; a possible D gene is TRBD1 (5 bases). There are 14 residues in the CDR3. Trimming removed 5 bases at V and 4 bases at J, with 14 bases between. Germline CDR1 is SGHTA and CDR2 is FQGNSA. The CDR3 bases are TGTGCCAGCAGCCTTCTAACGAGGGGCACTGAAGCTTTCTTT. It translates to CASSLLTRGTEAFF.

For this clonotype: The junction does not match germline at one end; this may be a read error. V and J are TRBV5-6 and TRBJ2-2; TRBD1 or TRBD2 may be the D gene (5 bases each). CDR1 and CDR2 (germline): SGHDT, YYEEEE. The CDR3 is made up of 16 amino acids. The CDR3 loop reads CVSSVGTQGSAGELFF. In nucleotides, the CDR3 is TGTGTCAGCAGCGTGGGGACGCAGGGATCAGCCGGGGAGCTGTTTTTT.

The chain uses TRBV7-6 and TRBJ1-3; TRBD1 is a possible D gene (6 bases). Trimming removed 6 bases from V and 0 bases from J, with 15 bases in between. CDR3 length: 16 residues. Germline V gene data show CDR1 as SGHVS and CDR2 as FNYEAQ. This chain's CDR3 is CASRPITGPSGNTIYF. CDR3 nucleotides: TGTGCCAGCAGACCAATTACAGGGCCCTCTGGAAACACCATATATTTT.